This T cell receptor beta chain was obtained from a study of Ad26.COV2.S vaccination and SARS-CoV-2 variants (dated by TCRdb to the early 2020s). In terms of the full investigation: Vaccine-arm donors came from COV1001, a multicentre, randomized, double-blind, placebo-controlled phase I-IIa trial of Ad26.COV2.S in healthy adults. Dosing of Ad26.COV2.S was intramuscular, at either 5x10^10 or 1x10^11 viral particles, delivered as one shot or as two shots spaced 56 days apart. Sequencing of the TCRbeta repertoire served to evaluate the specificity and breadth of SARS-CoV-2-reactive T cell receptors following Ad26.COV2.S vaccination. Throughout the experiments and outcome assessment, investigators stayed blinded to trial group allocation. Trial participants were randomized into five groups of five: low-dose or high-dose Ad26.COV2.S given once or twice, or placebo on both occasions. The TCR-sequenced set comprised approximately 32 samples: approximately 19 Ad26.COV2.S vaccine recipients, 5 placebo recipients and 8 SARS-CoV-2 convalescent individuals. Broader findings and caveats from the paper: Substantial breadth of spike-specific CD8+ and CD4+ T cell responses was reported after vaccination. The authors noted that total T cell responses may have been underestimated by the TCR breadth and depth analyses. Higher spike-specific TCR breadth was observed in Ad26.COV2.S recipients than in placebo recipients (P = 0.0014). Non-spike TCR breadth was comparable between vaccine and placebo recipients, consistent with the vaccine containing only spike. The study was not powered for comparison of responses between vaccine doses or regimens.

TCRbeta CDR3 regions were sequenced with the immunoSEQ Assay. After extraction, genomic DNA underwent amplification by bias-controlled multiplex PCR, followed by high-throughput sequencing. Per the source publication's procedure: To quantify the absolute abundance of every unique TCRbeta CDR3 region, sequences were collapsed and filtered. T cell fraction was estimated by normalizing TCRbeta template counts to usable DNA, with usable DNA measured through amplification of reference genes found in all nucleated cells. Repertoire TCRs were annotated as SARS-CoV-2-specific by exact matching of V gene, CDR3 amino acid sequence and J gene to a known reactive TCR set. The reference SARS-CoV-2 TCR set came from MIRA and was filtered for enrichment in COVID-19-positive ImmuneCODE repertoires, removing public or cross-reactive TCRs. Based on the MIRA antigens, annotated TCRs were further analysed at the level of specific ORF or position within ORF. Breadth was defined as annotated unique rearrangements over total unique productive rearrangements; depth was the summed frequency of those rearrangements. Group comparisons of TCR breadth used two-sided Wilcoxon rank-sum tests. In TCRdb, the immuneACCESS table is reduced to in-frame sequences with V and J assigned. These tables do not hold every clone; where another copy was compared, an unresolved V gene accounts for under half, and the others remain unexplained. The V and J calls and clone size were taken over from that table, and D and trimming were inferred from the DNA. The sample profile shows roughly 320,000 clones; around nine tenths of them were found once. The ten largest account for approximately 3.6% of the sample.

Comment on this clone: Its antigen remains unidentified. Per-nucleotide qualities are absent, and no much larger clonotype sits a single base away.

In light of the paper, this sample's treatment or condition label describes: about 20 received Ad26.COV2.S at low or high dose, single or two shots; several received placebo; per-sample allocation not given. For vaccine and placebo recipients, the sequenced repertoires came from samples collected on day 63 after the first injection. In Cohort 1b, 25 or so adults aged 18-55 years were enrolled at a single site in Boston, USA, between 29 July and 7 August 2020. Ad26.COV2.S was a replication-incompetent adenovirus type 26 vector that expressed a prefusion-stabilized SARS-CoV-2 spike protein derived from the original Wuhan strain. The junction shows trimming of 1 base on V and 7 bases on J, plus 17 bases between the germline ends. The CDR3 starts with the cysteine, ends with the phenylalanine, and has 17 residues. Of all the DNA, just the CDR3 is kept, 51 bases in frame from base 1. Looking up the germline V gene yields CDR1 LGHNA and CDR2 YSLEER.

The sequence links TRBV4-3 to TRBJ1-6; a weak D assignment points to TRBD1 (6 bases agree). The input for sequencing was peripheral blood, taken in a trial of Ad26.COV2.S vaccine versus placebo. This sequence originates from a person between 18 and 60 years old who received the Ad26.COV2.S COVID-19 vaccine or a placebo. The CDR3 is CASSQGGARSLNSPLHF. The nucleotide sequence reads TGCGCCAGCAGCCAAGGGGGGGCCCGGAGTTTAAATTCACCCCTCCACTTT.